A selection of T cell receptor beta chains follows, all from one sample in a study of OX40 agonist ivuxolimab in advanced cancers. The assay was immunoSEQ multiplex PCR, and TCRdb's table has in-frame clones only and misses some. The sample has about 46,000 clones, roughly 91% seen once. The source was CD4+ or CD8+ T cells sorted from blood, collected in a trial of the OX40 agonist ivuxolimab. Receptors originate from an adult with an advanced solid tumor such as melanoma, head and neck, liver or kidney cancer. CDR3s include the opening cysteine and the closing phenylalanine or tryptophan. D genes are given only for firm matches. Size is omitted from some rows. Given values are once, few, many or a class for expanded clones.

v_gene: TRBV7-9
j_gene: TRBJ2-2
len: 16
d_gene: TRBD1
abundance: -
CDR3aa: CASSLPGQGYTGELFF
CDR3nt: TGTGCCAGCAGCTTGCCGGGACAGGGGTACACCGGGGAGCTGTTTTTT

v_gene: TRBV4-1
j_gene: TRBJ2-7
len: 15
d_gene: TRBD1
abundance: -
CDR3aa: CASKLQGQGAYEQYF
CDR3nt: TGCGCCAGCAAACTTCAAGGACAGGGGGCCTACGAGCAGTACTTC

v_gene: TRBV2
j_gene: TRBJ1-5
len: 15
d_gene: -
abundance: once
CDR3aa: CASSDGRVSNQPQHF
CDR3nt: TGTGCCAGCAGTGATGGCAGGGTTAGCAATCAGCCCCAGCATTTT

v_gene: TRBV7-3
j_gene: TRBJ2-7
len: 15
d_gene: TRBD2
abundance: -
CDR3aa: CASSFDTSGAYEQYF
CDR3nt: TGTGCCAGCAGCTTCGACACTAGCGGGGCTTACGAGCAGTACTTC

v_gene: TRBV19
j_gene: TRBJ1-1
len: 16
d_gene: -
abundance: few
CDR3aa: CASSIGYQDLNTEAFF
CDR3nt: TGTGCCAGTAGTATAGGATATCAGGATCTGAACACTGAAGCTTTCTTT

v_gene: TRBV4-1
j_gene: TRBJ2-1
len: 11
d_gene: TRBD1
abundance: once
CDR3aa: CATGQGNEQFF
CDR3nt: TGCGCCACCGGACAGGGGAATGAGCAGTTCTTC

v_gene: TRBV9
j_gene: TRBJ1-2
len: 14
d_gene: -
abundance: once
CDR3aa: CASSVGGANYGYTF
CDR3nt: TGTGCCAGCAGCGTAGGGGGAGCTAACTATGGCTACACCTTC

v_gene: TRBV9
j_gene: TRBJ2-3
len: 16
d_gene: -
abundance: medium-sized
CDR3aa: CASSVDGFVGADTQYF
CDR3nt: TGTGCCAGCAGCGTAGATGGCTTCGTTGGGGCAGATACGCAGTATTTT

v_gene: TRBV7-6
j_gene: TRBJ2-2
len: 15
d_gene: TRBD1
abundance: -
CDR3aa: CASSSRTGFTGELFF
CDR3nt: TGTGCCAGCAGCTCGAGGACAGGATTCACCGGGGAGCTGTTTTTT

v_gene: TRBV19
j_gene: TRBJ1-1
len: 13
d_gene: -
abundance: -
CDR3aa: CASTSGRRGEAFF
CDR3nt: -

v_gene: TRBV7-2
j_gene: TRBJ1-6
len: 15
d_gene: TRBD1
abundance: -
CDR3aa: CASSAGTGGGSPLHF
CDR3nt: TGTGCCAGCAGCGCCGGGACAGGGGGTGGTTCACCCCTCCACTTT

v_gene: TRBV5-6
j_gene: TRBJ2-3
len: 17
d_gene: TRBD2
abundance: -
CDR3aa: CASTDIAGRGSTDTQYF
CDR3nt: TGTGCCAGCACGGACATAGCGGGGAGAGGGAGCACAGATACGCAGTATTTT

v_gene: TRBV19
j_gene: TRBJ2-7
len: 13
d_gene: -
abundance: few
CDR3aa: CASSGDDGYEQYF
CDR3nt: TGTGCCAGTAGTGGGGACGACGGATACGAGCAGTACTTC

v_gene: TRBV4-1
j_gene: TRBJ2-1
len: 15
d_gene: -
abundance: -
CDR3aa: CASSQVGRGYNEQFF
CDR3nt: TGCGCCAGCAGCCAAGTAGGACGGGGGTACAATGAGCAGTTCTTC

v_gene: TRBV4-2
j_gene: TRBJ1-2
len: 16
d_gene: -
abundance: -
CDR3aa: CASSQGEGGGHYGYTF
CDR3nt: TGTGCCAGCAGCCAAGGGGAGGGTGGGGGCCATTATGGCTACACCTTC

v_gene: TRBV7-6
j_gene: TRBJ1-1
len: 14
d_gene: TRBD1
abundance: -
CDR3aa: CASSAGTGKTEAFF
CDR3nt: TGTGCCAGCAGCGCCGGGACAGGGAAGACTGAAGCTTTCTTT

v_gene: TRBV6-1
j_gene: TRBJ2-5
len: 14
d_gene: TRBD2
abundance: -
CDR3aa: CASSLAGGPETQYF
CDR3nt: TGTGCCAGCAGCCTAGCGGGGGGACCAGAGACCCAGTACTTC

v_gene: TRBV7-8
j_gene: TRBJ2-3
len: 15
d_gene: -
abundance: -
CDR3aa: CASNRGAEGTDTQYF
CDR3nt: TGTGCCAGCAACCGCGGTGCCGAGGGCACAGATACGCAGTATTTT

v_gene: TRBV6-4
j_gene: TRBJ1-1
len: 13
d_gene: -
abundance: once
CDR3aa: CASSVGPYTEAFF
CDR3nt: TGTGCCAGCAGTGTAGGACCGTACACGGAAGCTTTCTTT

v_gene: TRBV2
j_gene: TRBJ2-1
len: 16
d_gene: TRBD2
abundance: -
CDR3aa: CASSVSSGRSLDEQFF
CDR3nt: TGTGCCAGCAGTGTTTCTAGCGGGAGGTCGCTAGATGAGCAGTTCTTC

v_gene: TRBV28
j_gene: TRBJ1-1
len: 15
d_gene: -
abundance: -
CDR3aa: CASSFTGSMNTEAFF
CDR3nt: TGTGCCAGCAGTTTCACGGGAAGCATGAACACTGAAGCTTTCTTT

v_gene: TRBV7-6
j_gene: TRBJ2-7
len: 16
d_gene: TRBD2
abundance: once
CDR3aa: CASSYDTSGVSYEQYF
CDR3nt: TGTGCCAGCAGCTATGACACTAGCGGGGTGTCCTACGAGCAGTACTTC

v_gene: TRBV9
j_gene: TRBJ2-2
len: 14
d_gene: -
abundance: -
CDR3aa: CASSVDGRAGELFF
CDR3nt: TGTGCCAGCAGCGTAGATGGGCGTGCCGGGGAGCTGTTTTTT

v_gene: TRBV15
j_gene: TRBJ1-1
len: 14
d_gene: -
abundance: -
CDR3aa: CATSISKGGPEAFF
CDR3nt: TGTGCCACCAGCATTAGTAAGGGGGGCCCTGAAGCTTTCTTT

v_gene: TRBV4-3
j_gene: TRBJ1-2
len: 16
d_gene: -
abundance: -
CDR3aa: CASSQGYLGGNYGYTF
CDR3nt: TGCGCCAGCAGCCAAGGCTACCTGGGCGGTAACTATGGCTACACCTTC

v_gene: TRBV7-9
j_gene: TRBJ1-5
len: 13
d_gene: -
abundance: -
CDR3aa: CASSLEGPGPQHF
CDR3nt: TGTGCCAGCAGCTTAGAGGGCCCGGGGCCCCAGCATTTT

v_gene: TRBV5-1
j_gene: TRBJ2-3
len: 14
d_gene: TRBD1
abundance: -
CDR3aa: CASSLTGITDTQYF
CDR3nt: TGCGCCAGCAGCCTGACAGGGATCACAGATACGCAGTATTTT

v_gene: TRBV4-2
j_gene: TRBJ2-3
len: 14
d_gene: -
abundance: -
CDR3aa: CASSQERFGDTQYF
CDR3nt: TGTGCCAGCAGCCAAGAAAGGTTTGGGGATACGCAGTATTTT

v_gene: TRBV27
j_gene: TRBJ2-2
len: 16
d_gene: -
abundance: -
CDR3aa: CASSQVGRRGTGELFF
CDR3nt: TGTGCCAGCAGTCAGGTGGGGAGACGTGGCACCGGGGAGCTGTTTTTT

v_gene: TRBV28
j_gene: TRBJ2-7
len: 14
d_gene: TRBD1
abundance: -
CDR3aa: CASSSPTGGYEQYF
CDR3nt: TGTGCCAGCAGTTCACCGACAGGGGGGTACGAGCAGTACTTC

v_gene: TRBV28
j_gene: TRBJ1-1
len: 15
d_gene: -
abundance: -
CDR3aa: CASSLYSQTNTEAFF
CDR3nt: TGTGCCAGCAGTTTATACTCCCAGACGAACACTGAAGCTTTCTTT

v_gene: TRBV7-3
j_gene: TRBJ2-1
len: 16
d_gene: -
abundance: -
CDR3aa: CASSYSGGSSYNEQFF
CDR3nt: TGTGCCAGCAGCTACTCTGGGGGTAGCTCCTACAATGAGCAGTTCTTC

v_gene: TRBV27
j_gene: TRBJ1-5
len: 16
d_gene: -
abundance: -
CDR3aa: CASSSAGGFSNQPQHF
CDR3nt: TGTGCCAGCAGTTCCGCCGGGGGATTTAGCAATCAGCCCCAGCATTTT

v_gene: TRBV25-1
j_gene: TRBJ1-2
len: 13
d_gene: TRBD1
abundance: -
CDR3aa: CASNDQGVYGYTF
CDR3nt: TGTGCCAGCAATGATCAGGGGGTGTATGGCTACACCTTC

v_gene: TRBV9
j_gene: TRBJ1-1
len: 14
d_gene: TRBD1
abundance: -
CDR3aa: CASSSDRDRGKTFF
CDR3nt: TGTGCCAGCAGCTCGGACCGGGACAGGGGTAAGACTTTCTTT

v_gene: TRBV4-2
j_gene: TRBJ2-7
len: 13
d_gene: -
abundance: -
CDR3aa: CASSLGGQSEQYF
CDR3nt: TGTGCCAGCAGCTTAGGCGGACAATCGGAGCAGTACTTC

v_gene: TRBV2
j_gene: TRBJ2-1
len: 15
d_gene: -
abundance: once
CDR3aa: CATFRPFAVANEQFF
CDR3nt: TGTGCCACTTTCCGTCCATTCGCGGTGGCCAATGAGCAGTTCTTC

v_gene: TRBV11-2
j_gene: TRBJ2-1
len: 15
d_gene: TRBD1
abundance: -
CDR3aa: CASSKTGEPYNEQFF
CDR3nt: TGTGCCAGCAGCAAGACAGGGGAACCCTACAATGAGCAGTTCTTC

v_gene: TRBV14
j_gene: TRBJ1-2
len: 21
d_gene: -
abundance: -
CDR3aa: CASSQDRFGGDFSNWQPLGTF
CDR3nt: TGTGCCAGCAGCCAAGATCGGTTCGGCGGAGACTTTTCAAACTGGCAACCCCTGGGGACCTTC

v_gene: TRBV7-9
j_gene: TRBJ2-6
len: 14
d_gene: -
abundance: -
CDR3aa: CASSAVSGANVLTF
CDR3nt: TGTGCCAGCAGCGCAGTCTCTGGGGCCAACGTCCTGACTTTC

v_gene: TRBV7-6
j_gene: TRBJ2-3
len: 19
d_gene: -
abundance: once
CDR3aa: CASSSGILGAPGGTDTQYF
CDR3nt: TGTGCCAGCAGCTCAGGAATACTAGGAGCCCCAGGGGGCACAGATACGCAGTATTTT

v_gene: TRBV4-1
j_gene: TRBJ2-1
len: 12
d_gene: -
abundance: -
CDR3aa: CASRDTNPEQFF
CDR3nt: TGCGCCAGCAGGGACACCAACCCCGAGCAGTTCTTC

v_gene: TRBV28
j_gene: TRBJ2-2
len: 13
d_gene: -
abundance: -
CDR3aa: CASSLSLTGELFF
CDR3nt: TGTGCCAGCAGTTTATCCCTCACCGGGGAGCTGTTTTTT

v_gene: TRBV19
j_gene: TRBJ1-4
len: 15
d_gene: -
abundance: -
CDR3aa: CASSIWYLRDEKLFF
CDR3nt: TGTGCCAGTAGTATTTGGTACCTTAGGGATGAAAAACTGTTTTTT

v_gene: TRBV11-3
j_gene: TRBJ2-3
len: 19
d_gene: TRBD2
abundance: -
CDR3aa: CASSPGLAGGLDPRDTQYF
CDR3nt: TGTGCCAGCAGCCCGGGACTAGCGGGAGGCCTCGACCCTCGAGATACGCAGTATTTT

v_gene: TRBV6-5
j_gene: TRBJ1-5
len: 15
d_gene: TRBD1
abundance: -
CDR3aa: CASSPIRQGNQPQHF
CDR3nt: TGTGCCAGCAGTCCCATCCGACAGGGTAATCAGCCCCAGCATTTT

v_gene: TRBV6-1
j_gene: TRBJ1-4
len: 14
d_gene: TRBD1
abundance: medium-sized
CDR3aa: CASSEAGGFEKLFF
CDR3nt: TGTGCCAGCAGTGAAGCAGGGGGCTTTGAAAAACTGTTTTTT

v_gene: TRBV27
j_gene: TRBJ2-7
len: 15
d_gene: -
abundance: -
CDR3aa: CASSLSGHGSYEQYF
CDR3nt: TGTGCCAGCAGTTTATCGGGACACGGATCCTACGAGCAGTACTTC

v_gene: TRBV27
j_gene: TRBJ1-5
len: 13
d_gene: TRBD1
abundance: once
CDR3aa: CASSSQGRGPQHF
CDR3nt: TGTGCCAGCAGTTCACAGGGGAGGGGGCCCCAGCATTTT

v_gene: TRBV4-1
j_gene: TRBJ2-3
len: 17
d_gene: -
abundance: -
CDR3aa: CASSHFYPQTASDTQYF
CDR3nt: TGCGCCAGCAGCCATTTCTATCCCCAAACAGCCTCGGATACGCAGTATTTT

v_gene: TRBV11-2
j_gene: TRBJ2-1
len: 13
d_gene: TRBD2
abundance: once
CDR3aa: CASGAGVGNEQFF
CDR3nt: TGTGCCAGCGGAGCGGGAGTTGGGAATGAGCAGTTCTTC

v_gene: TRBV11-1
j_gene: TRBJ2-2
len: 14
d_gene: TRBD2
abundance: -
CDR3aa: CASSLGGSSGELFF
CDR3nt: TGTGCCAGCAGCTTAGGCGGGAGTAGCGGGGAGCTGTTTTTT

v_gene: TRBV7-2
j_gene: TRBJ2-7
len: 18
d_gene: TRBD2
abundance: -
CDR3aa: CASSPPPWARGGGDEQYF
CDR3nt: TGTGCCAGCAGCCCGCCTCCCTGGGCCCGCGGGGGGGGCGACGAGCAGTACTTC

v_gene: TRBV4-1
j_gene: TRBJ1-5
len: 16
d_gene: -
abundance: -
CDR3aa: CASSQASLGSNQPQHF
CDR3nt: TGCGCCAGCAGCCAAGCCTCTTTGGGTAGCAATCAGCCCCAGCATTTT

v_gene: TRBV7-8
j_gene: TRBJ2-7
len: 14
d_gene: TRBD2
abundance: -
CDR3aa: CASSLGSGGYEQYF
CDR3nt: TGTGCCAGCAGCTTAGGGAGCGGGGGCTACGAGCAGTACTTC

v_gene: TRBV29-1
j_gene: TRBJ1-2
len: 11
d_gene: -
abundance: -
CDR3aa: CSVTRGYGYTF
CDR3nt: TGCAGCGTTACCAGGGGTTATGGCTACACCTTC

v_gene: TRBV6-5
j_gene: TRBJ2-2
len: 15
d_gene: TRBD2
abundance: -
CDR3aa: CASKSRGGWTGELFF
CDR3nt: TGTGCCAGCAAATCACGGGGGGGCTGGACCGGGGAGCTGTTTTTT

v_gene: TRBV13
j_gene: TRBJ2-1
len: 12
d_gene: -
abundance: -
CDR3aa: CASSLAQDEQFF
CDR3nt: TGTGCCAGCAGCTTAGCCCAGGATGAGCAGTTCTTC

v_gene: TRBV14
j_gene: TRBJ1-2
len: 14
d_gene: TRBD1
abundance: -
CDR3aa: CASSRQGLNYGYTF
CDR3nt: TGTGCCAGCAGCCGACAGGGTCTGAACTATGGCTACACCTTC

v_gene: TRBV19
j_gene: TRBJ2-1
len: 13
d_gene: -
abundance: -
CDR3aa: CASSIGLANEQFF
CDR3nt: TGTGCCAGTAGTATAGGGCTAGCCAATGAGCAGTTCTTC